This record concerns one T cell receptor beta chain sequence. Antigen: not known. Sequencing was limited to surgery cases with top T cell transcript signatures in brain tissue. Assay: immunoSEQ multiplex PCR; the TCRdb copy retains only in-frame clones and omits some. In the table there are around 20,000 clones, approximately 94% of which are singletons. This sample is drawn from a study of brain T cells in children with intractable seizures. The ends were cut back, 4 bases at V and 7 bases at J, with 10 bases in the middle. CDR3 length equals 11 residues. In germline, CDR1 is SQVTM, CDR2 ANQGSEA. Study-wide findings and caveats: Absence of clones before surgery may stem from lower sequencing depth. Only CDR3 sequence similarity suggested viral specificity, without known HCMV serostatus.

This chain uses TRBV29-1 with TRBJ1-2, with D uncertain. This sequence originates from a boy aged 10-17 years with focal cortical dysplasia and intractable seizures. The specimen comprised peripheral blood, sampled at surgery. This CDR3 reads CSVAEQAGYTF. In nucleotides, the CDR3 is TGCAGCGTTGCTGAACAAGCTGGCTACACCTTC.